Listed here is a single TCR beta chain. This table comes from immunoSEQ multiplex PCR, and its TCRdb copy is limited to in-frame clones, with some not included. This table has around 68,000 clones, 91% appearing once. This sample is drawn from a study of T cell changes during pregnancy in multiple sclerosis. Trimming left V 2 bases short and J 2 bases short, with 7 bases between. Germline V gives CDR1 MNHEY, CDR2 SMNVEV (reference sequence). The CDR3 loop spans 14 amino acids. The starting material was peripheral blood, obtained after pregnancy. V usage is TRBV27 and J usage is TRBJ1-5, with D unresolved. The receptor was derived from a female donor in good health, enrolled as a control in a pregnancy study. The DNA of the CDR3 is TGTGCCAGCAGTTTACGGCAGGGCAATCAGCCCCAGCATTTT. It encodes CASSLRQGNQPQHF.